This T cell receptor beta chain is drawn from a study of T cells expressing NK-cell markers. Using the 5' RACE reads, TCRdb records one entry per CDR3 protein without DNA. This listing includes 550,000 to 600,000 distinct CDR3 sequences. This CDR3 contains 13 residues. Germline V lookup: CDR1 DFQATT, CDR2 SNEGSKA (reference sequence). Sequenced: blood T cells: a sorted CD56 or NKG2C T cell subset, CD4+ or CD8+ T cells, or bulk PBMC T cells (not recorded which). The source is a man aged 18-30 years in good health. V and J are TRBV20-1 and TRBJ1-5; the TCRdb call, TRBD1, lacks DNA for checking. The CDR3 loop reads CSARDRGSEPQHF.